The sequence of this T cell receptor (beta chain) was determined in a study of T-cell reconstitution after alpha-beta-depleted transplantation in children. The library targeted TCRbeta and was prepared with unique molecular identifiers. MiXCR was run by TCRdb on the PCR reads, yielding one entry per CDR3 protein. There are 600,000 to 800,000 distinct CDR3 sequences in the sample; around 13% occur only once, and 0.79% lies in the top ten. The specimen was PBMCs, collected before TCRalphabeta/CD19-depleted stem cell transplant. This TCR came from a girl aged 2 to 9 with congenital amegakaryocytic thrombocytopenia, due to receive a stem cell transplant.

The DNA for the CDR3 is TGCGCCAGCAGCTTGCCTCGGTCGGGACACACAGATACGCAGTATTTT. This encodes CASSLPRSGHTDTQYF. The chain couples TRBV5-1 to TRBJ2-3; D perhaps matches TRBD1 (6 bases). V lost 1 base to trimming and J lost 2 bases, with 14 bases between them. This CDR3 has 16 residues. CDR1 and CDR2 (germline): SGHRS, YFSETQ.